This T cell receptor beta chain was sequenced during a study of blood T cell repertoires in COVID-19. The overall study: The study drew acute and convalescent COVID-19 samples from the United States, Italy and Spain.

The repertoire was sequenced with immunoSEQ multiplex PCR; TCRdb's copy has only in-frame clones and lacks some. This table has fewer than 250,000 clones, approximately 91% appearing once. Looked up from germline, CDR1 is LGHDT and CDR2 is YNNKEL (reference sequence). V was pared by 4 bases and J by 0 bases, with 9 bases between. The CDR3 totals 14 residues. The source of this sequence is a man aged 35 to 55 with acute or convalescent COVID-19. The sequenced sample was peripheral blood. V usage is TRBV3-1 (or the pseudogene TRBV3-2) and J usage is TRBJ1-1, with D tentatively TRBD1 (5 bases). The CDR3 protein is CASSPTVMNTEAFF. The CDR3 nucleotides read TGTGCCAGCAGCCCGACAGTCATGAACACTGAAGCTTTCTTT.